This TCR beta chain was recovered during a study of blood T cells in healthy people across ages. General observations from the study: TCR beta diversity per million T cells fell roughly linearly with age.

Comments on this clonotype: What it binds is unknown.

Together with a sample-barcoded 5' primer, a J-beta primer mix was included in a second PCR lasting about 6 to 11 cycles. TCRdb used MiXCR to reprocess the 5' RACE reads, holding one entry per CDR3 protein. The data hold roughly 800,000 distinct CDR3 sequences, with roughly 25% observed a single time. Germline V gives CDR1 PRHDT, CDR2 FYEKMQ (reference sequence). The CDR3 runs 14 residues. Trimming took off 5 bases at V and 9 bases at J, with 17 bases between the two ends. This same sample was also taken into another study, of T cells of mothers and their children. As that study records: Once extracted, all RNA went into cDNA synthesis at 1.5 ug per 15 ul. Regardless of relatedness, pairs show thymic selection shaping TCR recombination output in a similar manner. Compared with unrelated pairs, related mother-child pairs had slightly higher, non-significant overlap.

J is TRBJ2-1 and V is TRBV13; the D gene could be TRBD1 or TRBD2 (7 bases each). Sequencing was carried out using blood. This sequence was found in a boy between 10 and 17 years old in good health. Here the CDR3 DNA reads TGTGCCAGCAGCCCGCGTACAGGGGAGGGTGAGCAGTTCTTC. This encodes CASSPRTGEGEQFF.